What follows is one TCR beta chain and its context. This clone's antigen is unknown. No clone much larger than this one lies a single base away; base qualities are absent. The immunoSEQ Assay, a bias-controlled multiplex PCR, was used to amplify TCRbeta CDR3 regions from genomic DNA. In the original analysis: Within the assay, amplification of reference gene primers was used to estimate how many nucleated cells each sample contained. Sequence reads were collapsed and filtered to measure the absolute abundance of every unique TCRbeta CDR3 rearrangement. Productive Simpson clonality was computed per sample as the square root of Simpson's diversity index over productive rearrangements. Entries here come from immuneACCESS through TCRdb and include only in-frame sequences with V and J called. Some clones fail to appear in such tables; in the studies checked, an unresolved V gene covers under half of the shortfall, and the cause of the remainder is unknown. V and J calls and clone size are those listed in that table; D and trimming were worked out from the DNA. Counted in this sample were around 180,000 clones; over 70% of them appeared once. The ten largest clones add up to 15% to 20% of the sample.

V is shortened by 10 bases, J by 1 base, and the region joining them spans 11 bases. Based on the germline V gene, the CDR1 and CDR2 sequences are MNHNS and SASEGT. From the cysteine up to the phenylalanine, the CDR3 has a length of 13 residues. Just the 39-base CDR3 DNA is kept, in frame starting at base 1. This specimen comes from a study of blood T cell repertoires in COVID-19 (TCRdb year 2020). The study in broad terms: Samples covering the acute and convalescent phases of COVID-19 were provided by collaborators in the United States, Italy and Spain. The sample metadata nearly always contained a de-identified subject ID, COVID-19 status, age in years and sex. The prospective study material was composed of cDNA or gDNA derived from T cells, B-cell-depleted T cells, or PBMCs. Samples were obtained from the ongoing ImmuneRACE study (first 160 participants) and from over a thousand subjects provided by 6 global collaborators. Deeply sampled blood TCRbeta repertoires from subjects exposed to, actively infected with, or recovered from COVID-19 were included in the dataset. The repertoires were made available in a free public database intended to serve as a resource for research on the immune response to SARS-CoV-2. Where available, HLA class I and class II types were taken from metadata supplied by the sample provider and were not determined by assay-based typing.

Each collaborating institution followed its own protocols to collect whole blood in K2EDTA tubes. For TCRbeta analysis, collaborators shipped samples in one of three forms: frozen whole blood, isolated PBMCs, or DNA extracted from either of those sample types. Beyond this particular receptor, the publication reports: The quantity of clinical and demographic metadata differed by source and by participant and was supplied without curation.

The sample taken for sequencing was peripheral blood. The clonotype comes from a man aged 55-75 years with active or convalescent COVID-19. The V and J genes are TRBV6-1 and TRBJ1-5; the D gene cannot be resolved reliably. Here is the DNA: TGTGCCACCTCGGGAGGGAGCAATCAGCCCCAGCATTTT. This translates into CATSGGSNQPQHF.